What follows is one TCR beta chain and its context. The data belong to a study of patients and donors after allogeneic stem cell transplantation. Germline CDR1 is DFQATT and CDR2 is SNEGSKA (reference sequence). V lost 6 bases and J 0 bases, leaving 12 bases between the germline ends. This CDR3 has 14 amino acids. TCRdb re-called the RT-PCR reads through MiXCR, storing one row per CDR3 protein. The sample contains about 57,000 distinct CDR3 sequences, about 14% of which appear only once. This TCR was recovered from a human donor who was either an allogeneic HSCT recipient or a stem cell or donor lymphocyte infusion donor (not recorded which). It is not recorded whose cells these are; they may come from a transplant donor. Sequences were obtained from blood, either unsorted or a sorted T cell fraction (not recorded which). The rearrangement uses TRBV20-1 and TRBJ2-1; possible D gene TRBD2, 5 bases. The CDR3 loop is CSAKVGSSYNEQFF. CDR3 sequence (DNA): TGCAGTGCCAAGGTAGGGAGCTCCTACAATGAGCAGTTCTTC.